What follows describes a single T cell receptor beta chain. The assay was immunoSEQ multiplex PCR, and TCRdb's table has in-frame clones only and misses some. The sample yields under 2,500 clones, under 45% seen once. The source of the sample is a study of CXCR4 blockade with PD-1 therapy in pancreatic cancer. Trimming shortened V by 3 bases and J by 5 bases, and 8 bases separated the two germline ends. The germline V gene has CDR1 LNHDA and CDR2 SQIVND (reference sequence). This CDR3 contains 13 residues. The clonotype was recovered from a human donor with pancreatic ductal adenocarcinoma. The V and J genes are TRBV19 and TRBJ2-1; D is possibly TRBD2 (6 bases). Sequencing was performed on tumor tissue. CDR3 coding DNA: TGTGCCAGTAGTATCGGCGGGAACAATGAGCAGTTCTTC. It yields the protein CASSIGGNNEQFF.